This T cell receptor (beta chain) was recorded in a study of blood T cell repertoires in COVID-19. Study in general: Italy, Spain and the United States were the sources of the convalescent and acute COVID-19 samples. Nucleic acid was either cDNA or gDNA, and it came from T cells, B-cell-depleted T cells, or PBMCs.

This clone was counted only a few times. How the authors handled the data: Amplifying reference gene primers gave estimates of nucleated cell counts. Sequencing used immunoSEQ multiplex PCR; TCRdb keeps in-frame clones, though not all of them. V and J calls and clone size follow that table, whereas D and trimming were derived from the DNA. In the table there are tens of thousands of clones, about 91% of which are singletons. Germline CDR1 SGHTA, CDR2 FQGTGA. V was clipped by 5 bases and J by 5 bases; unmatched bases: 6. This CDR3 is 15 amino acids long. This receptor was identified in a woman older than 75 with acute or convalescent COVID-19. The chain recombines TRBV7-3 with TRBJ2-5; TRBD1 matches at 12 bases. Sequenced input: peripheral blood. This CDR3 is CASSLGTGGRETQYF. The CDR3 bases are TGTGCCAGCAGCCTAGGGACAGGGGGCAGGGAGACCCAGTACTTC.